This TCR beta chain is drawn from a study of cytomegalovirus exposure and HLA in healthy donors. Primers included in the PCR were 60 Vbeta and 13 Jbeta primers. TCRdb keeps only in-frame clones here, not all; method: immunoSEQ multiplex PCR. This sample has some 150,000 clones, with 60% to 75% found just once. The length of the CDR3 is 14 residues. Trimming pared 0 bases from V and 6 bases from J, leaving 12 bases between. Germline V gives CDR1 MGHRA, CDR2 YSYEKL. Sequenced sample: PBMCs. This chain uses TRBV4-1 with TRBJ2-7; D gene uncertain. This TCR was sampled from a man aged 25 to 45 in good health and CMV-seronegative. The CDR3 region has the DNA TGCGCCAGCAGCCAAGATCCCCAGGTCGCCGAGCAGTACTTC. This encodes CASSQDPQVAEQYF.